This T cell receptor beta chain was sequenced during a study of pediatric ulcerative colitis. Study-wide findings and caveats: Clonal expansions reduced rectal repertoire diversity in acute severe colitis.

V was trimmed by 5 bases and J by 4 bases, leaving 14 bases between them. The CDR3 has 14 amino acids. Germline V gene data show CDR1 as SNHLY and CDR2 as FYNNEI. Some clones are missing from TCRdb's copy, which holds only in-frame ones; the method was immunoSEQ multiplex PCR. Here the sample spans about 64,000 clones, roughly 90% being singletons. About this clone: Its cognate antigen is unknown.

The chain employs TRBV2 and TRBJ1-2; D is undetermined. This sequence originates from a boy aged 10-17 years with severe ulcerative colitis. The material sequenced was blood. The CDR3 protein is CASSTPRSFYGYTF. The CDR3 bases are TGTGCCAGCAGTACGCCCAGGAGCTTCTATGGCTACACCTTC.